This passage covers 4 T cell receptor beta chains from one sample sequenced in a study of vaccination effects on CD4 cells after COVID-19 (dated 2022 in TCRdb). Library preparation was by the immunoSEQ multiplex PCR assay. TCRdb took over this immuneACCESS table, retaining in-frame rearrangements with V and J assigned. Such tables are incomplete; in checked studies, under half of the missing clones stem from an unresolved V gene, and the remainder is unexplained. The sample table lists tens of thousands of clones, 79% of them with a count of one. 6% of the sample is in the top ten clones. The ViraFEST assay stimulated PBMC with viral peptide pools and then used TCR sequencing to identify antigen-specific CD4+ T cell clonotypes by expansion. After about 9 days of culture, CD4+ T cells were isolated with the EasySep CD4+ T cell isolation kit. The absence of prior SARS-CoV-2 infection in healthy vaccine recipients was confirmed by negative nucleocapsid antibodies before and after vaccination.

For these TCRs, the target antigens are not known. Sequences were derived from CD4+ T cells from PBMCs cultured with HCoV-OC43 spike peptides, sampled before COVID-19 vaccination. Sample cell subset or site, as interpreted from the label and publication: HCoV-OC43 spike overlapping peptide pool stimulation. These receptors originate from a human donor who received a COVID-19 vaccine.

This clone was seen more than once but under ten times. The chain carries TRBV15 and TRBJ1-3; no firm D call. Germline V gene data show CDR1 as LNHNV and CDR2 as YYDKDF (reference sequence). The CDR3 loop spans 15 amino acids. V lost 2 bases to trimming and J lost 4 bases, with 12 bases between them. The CDR3 loop is CATSRMGLLGNTIYF. The CDR3 region has the DNA TGTGCCACCAGCAGAATGGGCCTACTAGGAAACACCATATATTTT.

Only one count was recorded for this clone. V gene TRBV3-1 (or the pseudogene TRBV3-2) combines with J gene TRBJ2-3; D possibly corresponds to TRBD2 (5 bases). Trimming stripped 7 bases from V and 2 bases from J, with 16 bases between. Germline loops: CDR1 LGHDT, CDR2 YNNKEL (reference sequence). The length of the CDR3 is 15 residues. CDR3 DNA sequence: TGTGCCAGCAATTCGGACGGGGAGCACACAGATACGCAGTATTTT. This gives the protein CASNSDGEHTDTQYF.

This rearrangement joins TRBV2 to TRBJ2-5, with 9 bases aligning to TRBD2. Per germline, CDR1 SNHLY and CDR2 FYNNEI. CDR3 length: 15 residues. V shed 6 bases and J 2 bases; nucleotides not matched to a gene: 7. The chain's CDR3 is CASSGSGGMQETQYF. CDR3 coding DNA: TGTGCCAGCAGCGGGAGCGGGGGGATGCAAGAGACCCAGTACTTC. The full variable domain, its missing parts supplied by reference TRBV2 and TRBJ2-5, is EPEVTQTPSHQVTQMGQEVILRCVPISNHLYFYWYRQILGQKVEFLVSFYNNEISEKSEIFDDQFSVERPDGSNFTLKIRSTKLEDSAMYFCASSGSGGMQETQYFGPGTRLLVL.

The chain joins TRBV7-8 to TRBJ1-1; D is possibly TRBD1 (5 bases). Per the germline V gene, CDR1 is SGHVS and CDR2 is FQNEAQ. V lost 0 bases and J 4 bases, leaving 12 bases between the germline ends. CDR3 length: 15 residues. The CDR3, as DNA: TGTGCCAGCAGCTTAGCTGCAGGGAGAACCACTGAAGCTTTCTTT. Protein sequence: CASSLAAGRTTEAFF.